This paragraph covers one T cell receptor (beta chain) sequence. Its specificity is unknown. Per the germline V gene, CDR1 is SGDLS and CDR2 is YYNGEE. The CDR3 runs 15 residues. V was clipped by 3 bases and J by 7 bases, with 14 bases between them. Libraries were prepared by immunoSEQ multiplex PCR; TCRdb keeps only in-frame clonotypes and omits some of them. The table records some 350,000 clones, roughly 87% of them present only once. These data originate in a study of cytomegalovirus exposure and HLA in healthy donors. Study-level information: Both the 120 validation repertoires and the approximately 620 first-cohort repertoires used the same platform, as reported by a later analysis. The study's findings and limits: Rarity held for most TCR sequences, but there were some public TCRs that occurred in many donors.

The material sequenced was PBMCs. This chain connects TRBV9 to TRBJ1-6, with D unresolved. This sequence was found in a woman in her 30s in good health and CMV-seropositive. CDR3 sequence reads: CASSADGVRNSPLHF. CDR3 DNA sequence: TGTGCCAGCAGCGCAGACGGGGTTCGGAATTCACCCCTCCACTTT.